One and the same sample provided the 32 T cell receptor beta chains below, sequenced in a study of CD8+ T cells in alopecia areata. Treatment noted: oral pan-JAK inhibitor, 5-10 mg twice daily. Reverse transcribed after extraction, RNA yielded cDNA as the sequencing template. Method: immunoSEQ multiplex PCR; TCRdb's copy keeps in-frame clones and lacks some. The sample lists roughly 150,000 clones, less than 70% seen once, with 15% to 20% in the top ten. This sample comprised CD8+ T cells sorted from blood, obtained at week 4, from a patient treated with tofacitinib. The receptors come from a human donor with alopecia areata.

The chain has TRBV27 and TRBJ2-7, with a weak D call TRBD1 (5 bases). CDR1 is MNHEY and CDR2 is SMNVEV in the germline V gene (reference sequence). CDR3 size: 13 residues. V gave up 3 bases and J gave up 4 bases, with 10 bases separating them. CDR3 sequence reads: CASSFGARYEQYF. In DNA form, the CDR3 reads TGTGCCAGCAGTTTTGGGGCCAGATACGAGCAGTACTTC.

The chain uses TRBV5-4 and TRBJ1-2, with TRBD1 matching over 9 bases. The CDR3 spans 15 residues. Trimming removed 0 bases from V and 4 bases from J; junction bases left unmatched: 4. CDR1 and CDR2 from the germline V gene are SGHNT and YYREEE (reference sequence). CDR3 in DNA: TGTGCCAGCAGCTTGGCGACAGGGGGAACCTATGGCTACACCTTC. Translating gives CASSLATGGTYGYTF.

This chain's CDR3 is CSVEAGTGISEQYF. In DNA form, the CDR3 reads TGCAGCGTTGAAGCTGGGACAGGGATCTCCGAGCAGTACTTC. The V call is TRBV29-1, the J call TRBJ2-7; 9 bases are a match to TRBD1. This CDR3 contains 14 residues. The V gene's germline CDR1 is SQVTM and CDR2 ANQGSEA. V was pared by 1 base and J by 6 bases, with 7 bases of the junction left unmatched.

V is TRBV29-1 and J is TRBJ2-7; D is undetermined. The CDR3 spans 12 residues. Germline CDR1 is SQVTM and CDR2 is ANQGSEA. Between the trimmed V and J ends, which lost 4 bases and 7 bases, there was a span of 14 bases. The CDR3 DNA reads as TGCAGCGTTGTGGAAGGGTTAGTTGAGCAGTACTTC. Amino acids: CSVVEGLVEQYF.

V usage is TRBV6-5 and J usage is TRBJ2-5, with D maybe TRBD2 (5 bases). Germline-derived CDR1 and CDR2 are MNHEY and SVGAGI. This CDR3 comprises 12 residues. V was cut by 8 bases and J by 2 bases, with 9 bases left in between. CDR3: CASGRVQETQYF. DNA of the CDR3: TGTGCCAGCGGGCGGGTTCAAGAGACCCAGTACTTC.

The sample holds one count of this clone. The chain joins TRBV5-4 to TRBJ2-2, with no clear D. V shed 3 bases and J shed 7 bases, with 16 bases lying between them. Germline V gene data show CDR1 as SGHNT and CDR2 as YYREEE (reference sequence). This CDR3 spans 15 amino acids. The chain's CDR3 is CASSSLMEMDGELFF. The CDR3 region has the DNA TGTGCCAGCAGCTCCCTAATGGAAATGGACGGGGAGCTGTTTTTT.

This clone appeared once. V gene TRBV30 combines with J gene TRBJ1-1; D possibly corresponds to TRBD1 (6 bases). The V and J ends lost 1 base and 8 bases respectively, with 14 bases between them. Germline V gene data show CDR1 as GTSNPN and CDR2 as SVGIG (reference sequence). This CDR3 comprises 13 residues. DNA of the CDR3: TGTGCCTGGAGTGAGGGACAAGGTCTAGAAGCTTTCTTT. This codes for CAWSEGQGLEAFF.

This clone was detected a few times. The chain employs TRBV2 and TRBJ2-1; D not certain. Germline-derived CDR1 and CDR2 are SNHLY and FYNNEI. The CDR3 totals 12 residues. Trimming stripped 8 bases from V and 5 bases from J, with 10 bases between. The CDR3 DNA reads as TGTGCCAGCCAAAAACAGAACAATGAGCAGTTCTTC. It translates to CASQKQNNEQFF. The full variable domain, its missing parts supplied by reference TRBV2 and TRBJ2-1, is EPEVTQTPSHQVTQMGQEVILRCVPISNHLYFYWYRQILGQKVEFLVSFYNNEISEKSEIFDDQFSVERPDGSNFTLKIRSTKLEDSAMYFCASQKQNNEQFFGPGTRLTVL.

V and J are TRBV4-1 and TRBJ2-5, with D uncertain. The germline V gene encodes CDR1 MGHRA and CDR2 YSYEKL. The CDR3 contains 15 residues. V was trimmed by 0 bases and J by 3 bases, leaving 11 bases between them. The CDR3 DNA reads TGCGCCAGCAGCCAAGATCTGGGGTCTAAAGAGACCCAGTACTTC. This gives the protein CASSQDLGSKETQYF.

V is TRBV4-3 and J is TRBJ2-1; D perhaps matches TRBD2 (5 bases). V lost 4 bases to trimming and J lost 6 bases, with 22 bases between them. This CDR3 has 17 amino acids. Germline values: CDR1 LGHNA, CDR2 YSLEER. The chain's CDR3 is CASSRLGGISPTNEQFF. The CDR3 region has the DNA TGCGCCAGCAGCCGCTTAGGAGGTATTAGCCCAACCAATGAGCAGTTCTTC.

With respect to this clone: Distinct nucleotide sequences in the sample also encode this CDR3. The V gene is TRBV30, the J gene TRBJ2-7; 10 nucleotides line up with TRBD1. V dropped 1 base and J dropped 3; count of bases not matched to a gene: 3. This CDR3 contains 14 residues. Germline V lookup: CDR1 GTSNPN, CDR2 SVGIG (reference sequence). CDR3 sequence (DNA): TGTGCCTGGAGTGGCGGGACAGGGGTCTACGAGCAGTACTTC. It encodes CAWSGGTGVYEQYF.

Concerning this clone: The junction departs from germline at one end; a sequencing error may be responsible. Different DNA sequences within this sample yield the same CDR3. The rearrangement uses TRBV4-1 and TRBJ2-6; no firm D call. Germline V gene sequence: CDR1 MGHRA, CDR2 YSYEKL. The CDR3 is 16 amino acids. The CDR3 is CASSQDTSSGANVLTF. The CDR3 DNA is TGTGCCAGCAGCCAAGATACCTCCTCTGGGGCCAACGTCCTGACTTTC.

V is TRBV4-1 and J is TRBJ2-7; D is perhaps TRBD1 (5 bases). There are 14 residues in the CDR3. Germline loops: CDR1 MGHRA, CDR2 YSYEKL. Trimming removed 4 bases from V and 5 bases from J, with 15 bases in between. The CDR3 coding sequence is TGCGCCAGCAGCCCACGAGAAGGGGTCGACGAGCAGTACTTC. This translates into CASSPREGVDEQYF.

This clone showed up many times. V usage is TRBV27 and J usage is TRBJ2-1; 9 bases are shared with TRBD1. This CDR3 contains 14 residues. After removal of 5 bases from V and 3 bases from J, the junction contained 2 bases not matched to a gene. Germline CDR1 reads MNHEY; CDR2 reads SMNVEV (reference sequence). The DNA for the CDR3 is TGTGCCAGCAGTCGGGACAGGGACTACAATGAGCAGTTCTTC. Translated, it gives CASSRDRDYNEQFF.

The rearrangement links TRBV13 to TRBJ2-7; D is unresolved. CDR1 PRHDT and CDR2 FYEKMQ come from the germline V gene (reference sequence). The CDR3 extends over 11 amino acids. The V end lost 4 bases, the J end lost 6 bases, and 7 bases lay between the germline ends. The CDR3 nucleotides read TGTGCCAGCAGCTGGGCCCTCGAGCAGTACTTC. It codes for CASSWALEQYF.

In this sample, this clone turned up once. The CDR3 here is CATWGGSGQETQYF. CDR3 bases: TGTGCCACCTGGGGGGGAAGCGGTCAAGAGACCCAGTACTTC. The chain joins TRBV6-5 to TRBJ2-5, with TRBD2 matching over 7 bases. Losses at the gene ends were 10 bases for V and 2 bases for J; bases not matched to a gene: 10. The CDR3 consists of 14 residues. CDR1 and CDR2 from the germline V gene are MNHEY and SVGAGI.

This clone has only one observation. CDR3 sequence reads: CASSTGGEDYGYTF. As DNA, the CDR3 is TGTGCCAGCAGTACAGGGGGCGAGGACTATGGCTACACCTTC. The chain carries TRBV2 and TRBJ1-2, with 9 bases that match TRBD1. The length of the CDR3 is 14 residues. J gave up 3 bases and V 5 bases, and 4 bases lay outside the gene matches. Per germline, CDR1 SNHLY and CDR2 FYNNEI.

The chain couples TRBV4-1 to TRBJ2-7; 8 positions match TRBD2. Trimming at V came to 1 base and at J to 3 bases, leaving 2 bases not matched to a gene. Germline CDR1 and CDR2: MGHRA and YSYEKL. This CDR3 is built from 14 residues. CDR3 loop: CASSQGGTSYEQYF. In DNA form, the CDR3 reads TGCGCCAGCAGCCAAGGGGGGACTAGCTACGAGCAGTACTTC.

The chain uses TRBV30 and TRBJ2-7; possibly TRBD1 for D (5 bases). This CDR3 is 11 amino acids long. CDR1 and CDR2 (germline): GTSNPN, SVGIG (reference sequence). V lost 2 bases and J 6 bases, leaving 8 bases between the germline ends. CDR3 in amino acids: CAWSQGTEQYF. In DNA, the CDR3 is TGTGCCTGGAGTCAGGGAACCGAGCAGTACTTC.

This clone was seen a handful of times. The chain combines TRBV30 with TRBJ2-1; D call uncertain. The CDR3 is made up of 11 amino acids. The ends were cut back, 2 bases at V and 9 bases at J, with 8 bases in the middle. Germline assignment: CDR1 GTSNPN and CDR2 SVGIG (reference sequence). The CDR3 region has the DNA TGTGCCTGGAGTTTCACGGGTGAGCAGTTCTTC. Amino acid sequence: CAWSFTGEQFF.

About this clone itself: Other DNA sequences in this sample translate to the same CDR3. The rearrangement uses TRBV27 and TRBJ1-5, with D possibly matching TRBD1 (5 bases). The CDR3 is 14 residues long. The germline V gene encodes CDR1 MNHEY and CDR2 SMNVEV (reference sequence). V was shortened by 2 bases and J by 2 bases, with 7 bases between the two germline ends. CDR3 in amino acids: CASSLLGGNQPQHF. The CDR3 nucleotides are TGTGCCAGCAGTTTACTGGGGGGCAATCAGCCCCAGCATTTT.

J is TRBJ1-1 and V is TRBV6-5, with TRBD1 identical over 8 bases. CDR1 is MNHEY, CDR2 SVGAGI, per germline. The CDR3 runs to 13 residues. Germline trimming cut 6 bases from V and 4 bases from J; bases unmatched to any gene: 4. CDR3 DNA sequence: TGTGCCAGCAGACCAACAGGGGGCACTGAAGCTTTCTTT. Encoded protein: CASRPTGGTEAFF.

The chain combines TRBV5-6 with TRBJ2-7; TRBD2 is a possible D gene (6 bases). The CDR3 spans 12 residues. Deletions cut 4 bases from V and 4 bases from J, with 9 bases between. Germline lookup yields CDR1 SGHDT and CDR2 YYEEEE. CDR3 sequence (DNA): TGTGCCAGCAGCCCGGGAGCTTACGAGCAGTACTTC. It is translated as CASSPGAYEQYF. Full variable domain (rest looked up from reference TRBV5-6 and TRBJ2-7): DAGVTQSPTHLIKTRGQQVTLRCSPKSGHDTVSWYQQALGQGPQFIFQYYEEEERQRGNFPDRFSGHQFPNYSSELNVNALLLGDSALYLCASSPGAYEQYFGPGTRLTVT.

The chain carries TRBV5-6 and TRBJ2-1; D is unclear. Germline CDR1 SGHDT, CDR2 YYEEEE. Trimming removed 4 bases from V and 0 bases from J, with 8 bases in between. This CDR3 has 14 amino acids. CDR3 protein: CASSPGPSYNEQFF. The CDR3 DNA reads as TGTGCCAGCAGCCCCGGTCCCTCCTACAATGAGCAGTTCTTC.

The J gene is TRBJ1-1, the V gene TRBV29-1; the match to TRBD1 covers 10 bases. The trim removed 0 bases at V and 4 bases at J, leaving 8 bases unmatched. This CDR3 is built from 16 residues. From germline, CDR1 is SQVTM and CDR2 ANQGSEA. The chain's CDR3 is CSVEESRDRGGTEAFF. The CDR3 bases are TGCAGCGTTGAAGAGTCGAGGGACAGGGGAGGCACTGAAGCTTTCTTT. The entire variable domain, with the rest obtained from reference TRBV29-1 and TRBJ1-1, is as follows: SAVISQKPSRDICQRGTSLTIQCQVDSQVTMMFWYRQQPGQSLTLIATANQGSEATYESGFVIDKFPISRPNLTFSTLTVSNMSPEDSSIYLCSVEESRDRGGTEAFFGQGTRLTVV.

The V call is TRBV7-9, the J call TRBJ2-7; perhaps D is TRBD1 or TRBD2 (5 bases each). Looked up from germline, CDR1 is SEHNR and CDR2 is FQNEAQ (reference sequence). The V and J ends lost 3 bases and 4 bases respectively, with 10 bases between them. The CDR3 runs 13 residues. The CDR3 DNA reads as TGTGCCAGCAGCTTGGGTGGGGGATACGAGCAGTACTTC. This codes for CASSLGGGYEQYF.

This clone was detected a few times. The V gene is TRBV30, the J gene TRBJ1-2; D is undetermined. The CDR3 is made up of 12 amino acids. Between the trimmed V and J ends, which lost 4 bases and 5 bases, there was a span of 11 bases. Germline CDR1 reads GTSNPN; CDR2 reads SVGIG (reference sequence). As DNA, the CDR3 is TGTGCCTGGACAATCGGGGTTTATGGCTACACCTTC. Translation gives CAWTIGVYGYTF.

The chain couples TRBV4-1 to TRBJ2-1, with D uncertain. The CDR3 has 14 amino acids. Looked up from germline, CDR1 is MGHRA and CDR2 is YSYEKL. V dropped 5 bases and J dropped 2 bases, with 10 bases sitting between them. The CDR3 DNA reads TGCGCCAGCAGCTTGAGGAGTACCTACAATGAGCAGTTCTTC. Encoded protein: CASSLRSTYNEQFF.

The chain has TRBV9 and TRBJ2-7, with D possibly being TRBD1 (5 bases). The CDR3 spans 12 residues. Trimming took off 3 bases at V and 3 bases at J, with 7 bases between the two ends. Germline CDR1 is SGDLS and CDR2 is YYNGEE. The CDR3 nucleotides read TGTGCCAGCAGCGCGGACAACTACGAGCAGTACTTC. This gives the protein CASSADNYEQYF.

The chain combines TRBV5-1 with TRBJ2-3, with 10 nucleotides matching TRBD1. The length of the CDR3 is 16 residues. Germline V gene sequence: CDR1 SGHRS, CDR2 YFSETQ. V gave up 3 bases and J gave up 6 bases; unmatched junction bases: 10. CDR3 sequence: CASSWTTGGGFDTQYF. The CDR3 region has the DNA TGCGCCAGCAGCTGGACGACAGGGGGCGGCTTTGATACGCAGTATTTT.

There are a few counts of this clone. The V gene is TRBV5-1, the J gene TRBJ1-2, with D perhaps TRBD1 (6 bases). The CDR3 covers 11 residues. Germline V gene data show CDR1 as SGHRS and CDR2 as YFSETQ. With 1 base removed from V and 8 bases from J, the gap between germline ends came to 6 bases. CDR3 nucleotides: TGCGCCAGCAGCTTGCAGGGGGGCTACACCTTC. The encoded protein is CASSLQGGYTF.

This sequence joins TRBV5-1 and TRBJ1-2, with a weak D call TRBD1 (6 bases). V was pared by 4 bases and J by 8 bases, with 21 bases between. The CDR3 spans 15 residues. Germline V lookup: CDR1 SGHRS, CDR2 YFSETQ. CDR3 DNA: TGCGCCAGCAGCCCATACCCCGAGTGGGGGCTGGGCTACACCTTC. It is translated as CASSPYPEWGLGYTF.